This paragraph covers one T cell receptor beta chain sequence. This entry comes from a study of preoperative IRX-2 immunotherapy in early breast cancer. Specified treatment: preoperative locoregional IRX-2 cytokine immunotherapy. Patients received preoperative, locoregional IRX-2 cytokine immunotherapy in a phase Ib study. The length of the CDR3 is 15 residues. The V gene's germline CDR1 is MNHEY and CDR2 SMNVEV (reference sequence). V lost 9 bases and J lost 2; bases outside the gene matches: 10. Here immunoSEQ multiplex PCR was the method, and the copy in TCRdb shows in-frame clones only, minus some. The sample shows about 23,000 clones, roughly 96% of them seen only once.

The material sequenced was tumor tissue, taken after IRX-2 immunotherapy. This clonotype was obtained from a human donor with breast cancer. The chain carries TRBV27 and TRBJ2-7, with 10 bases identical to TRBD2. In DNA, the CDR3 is TGTGCCAGTTCTAGCGGGGGCCCTCCGACCTACGAGCAGTACTTC. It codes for CASSSGGPPTYEQYF.